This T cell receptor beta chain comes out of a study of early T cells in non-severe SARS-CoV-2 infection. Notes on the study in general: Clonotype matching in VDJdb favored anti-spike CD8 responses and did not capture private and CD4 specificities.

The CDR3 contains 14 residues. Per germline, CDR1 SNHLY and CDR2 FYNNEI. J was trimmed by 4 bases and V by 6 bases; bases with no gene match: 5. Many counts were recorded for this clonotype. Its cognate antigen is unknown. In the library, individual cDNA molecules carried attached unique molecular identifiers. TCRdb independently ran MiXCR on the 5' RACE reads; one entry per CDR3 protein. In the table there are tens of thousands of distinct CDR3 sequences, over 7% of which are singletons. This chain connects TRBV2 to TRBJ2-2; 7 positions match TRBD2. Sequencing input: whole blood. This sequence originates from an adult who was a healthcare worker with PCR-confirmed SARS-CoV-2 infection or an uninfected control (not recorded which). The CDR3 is CASRGLRSTGELFF. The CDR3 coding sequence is TGTGCCAGCAGGGGACTAAGGTCCACCGGGGAGCTGTTTTTT.